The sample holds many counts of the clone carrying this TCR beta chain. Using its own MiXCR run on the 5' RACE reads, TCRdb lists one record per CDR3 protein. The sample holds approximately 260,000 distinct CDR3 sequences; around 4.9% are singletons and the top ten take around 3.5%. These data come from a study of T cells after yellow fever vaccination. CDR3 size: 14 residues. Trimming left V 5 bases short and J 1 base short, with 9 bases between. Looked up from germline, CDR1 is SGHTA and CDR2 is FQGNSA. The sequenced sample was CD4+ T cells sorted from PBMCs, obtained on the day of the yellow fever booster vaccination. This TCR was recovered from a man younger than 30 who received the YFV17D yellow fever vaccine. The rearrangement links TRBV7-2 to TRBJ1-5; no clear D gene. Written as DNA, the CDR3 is TGTGCCAGCAGCCAGAGAACAAGCAATCAGCCCCAGCATTTT. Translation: CASSQRTSNQPQHF.